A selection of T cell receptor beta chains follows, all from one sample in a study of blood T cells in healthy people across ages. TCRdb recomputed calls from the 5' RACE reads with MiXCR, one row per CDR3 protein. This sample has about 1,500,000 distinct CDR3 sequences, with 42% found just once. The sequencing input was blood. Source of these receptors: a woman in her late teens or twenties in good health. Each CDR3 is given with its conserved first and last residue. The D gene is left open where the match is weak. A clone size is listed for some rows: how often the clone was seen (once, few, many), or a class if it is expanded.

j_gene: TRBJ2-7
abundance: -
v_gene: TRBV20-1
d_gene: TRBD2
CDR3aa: CSAPHSTREVENEQYF
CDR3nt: TGCAGTGCTCCCCACAGCACGCGGGAGGTCGAAAATGAGCAGTACTTC

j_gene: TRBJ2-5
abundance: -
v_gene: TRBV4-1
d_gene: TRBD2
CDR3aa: CASSQEAGLAGGRETQYF
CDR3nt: TGCGCCAGCAGCCAAGAGGCCGGACTAGCGGGGGGAAGAGAGACCCAGTACTTC

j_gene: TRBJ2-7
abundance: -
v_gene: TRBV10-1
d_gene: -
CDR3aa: CASSESTVAYEQYF
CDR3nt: TGCGCCAGCAGTGAGTCGACCGTAGCCTACGAGCAGTACTTC

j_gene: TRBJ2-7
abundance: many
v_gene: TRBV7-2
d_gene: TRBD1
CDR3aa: CASSKGQLKAYEQYF
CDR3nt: TGTGCCAGCAGCAAGGGACAGTTGAAAGCCTACGAGCAGTACTTC

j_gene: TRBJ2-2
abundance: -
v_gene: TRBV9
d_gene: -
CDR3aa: CASSVWGDNTGELFF
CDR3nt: TGTGCCAGCAGCGTTTGGGGAGACAACACCGGGGAGCTGTTTTTT

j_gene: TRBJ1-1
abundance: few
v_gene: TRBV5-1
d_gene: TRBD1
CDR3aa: CASSLRSGGLNTEAFF
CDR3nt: TGCGCCAGCAGCTTAAGGTCAGGGGGTTTGAACACTGAAGCTTTCTTT

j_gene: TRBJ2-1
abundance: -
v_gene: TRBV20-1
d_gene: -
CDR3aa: CSARHPSRSYEQFF
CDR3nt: TGCAGTGCTAGACACCCGTCCCGTTCGTATGAGCAGTTCTTC

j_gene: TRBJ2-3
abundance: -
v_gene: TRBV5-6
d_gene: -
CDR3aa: CASSWGIPSPAAQYF
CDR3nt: TGTGCCAGCAGCTGGGGGATTCCGAGCCCCGCTGCGCAGTATTTT

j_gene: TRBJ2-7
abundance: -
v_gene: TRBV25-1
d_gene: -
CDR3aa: CTSSDRLVAPFPEQYF
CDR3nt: TGTACCAGCAGTGACCGTCTAGTGGCCCCCTTCCCCGAGCAGTACTTC

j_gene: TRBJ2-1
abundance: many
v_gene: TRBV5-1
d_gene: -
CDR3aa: CASSLPGPYNEQFF
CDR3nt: TGTGCCAGCAGTTTACCAGGCCCCTACAATGAGCAGTTCTTC

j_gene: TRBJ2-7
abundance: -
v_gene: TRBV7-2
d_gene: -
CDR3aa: CASSFTGSTYEQYF
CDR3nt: TGTGCCAGCAGCTTTACGGGCTCTACCTACGAGCAGTACTTC

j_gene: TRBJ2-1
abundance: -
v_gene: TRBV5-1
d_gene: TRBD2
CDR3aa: CASSRRTSGLSSYNEQFF
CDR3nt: TGCGCCAGCAGCCGGAGGACTAGCGGTTTAAGCTCCTACAATGAGCAGTTCTTC

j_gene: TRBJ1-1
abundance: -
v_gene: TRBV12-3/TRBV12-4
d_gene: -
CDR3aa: CASSFLSGAEAFF
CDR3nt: TGTGCCAGCAGTTTTCTTTCCGGGGCTGAAGCTTTCTTT

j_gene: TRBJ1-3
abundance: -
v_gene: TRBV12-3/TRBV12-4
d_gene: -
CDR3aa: CASSLNSGNTIYF
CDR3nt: TGTGCCAGCAGTTTAAACTCTGGAAACACCATATATTTT

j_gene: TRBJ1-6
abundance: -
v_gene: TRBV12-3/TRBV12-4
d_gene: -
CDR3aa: CASSFGQYNSPLHF
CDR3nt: TGTGCCAGCAGTTTTGGGCAGTATAATTCACCCCTCCACTTT

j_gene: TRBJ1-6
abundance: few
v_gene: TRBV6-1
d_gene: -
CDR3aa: CASSEAPQGSYNSPLHF
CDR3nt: TGTGCCAGCAGTGAAGCCCCCCAGGGCTCCTATAATTCACCCCTCCACTTT

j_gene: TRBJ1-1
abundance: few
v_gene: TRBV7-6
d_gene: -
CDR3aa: CASSLAHYPGNTEAFF
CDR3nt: TGTGCTAGCAGCTTAGCCCACTATCCAGGGAACACTGAAGCTTTCTTT

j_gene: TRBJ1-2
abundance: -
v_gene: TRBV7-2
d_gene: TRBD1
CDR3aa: CASSLVLYGQGDHYGYTF
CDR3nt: TGTGCCAGCAGCTTAGTTCTTTACGGGCAGGGGGACCACTATGGCTACACCTTC

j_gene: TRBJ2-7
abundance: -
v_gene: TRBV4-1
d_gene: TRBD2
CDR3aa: CASSQNSGPQYF
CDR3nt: TGCGCCAGCAGCCAAAATAGCGGGCCGCAGTACTTC

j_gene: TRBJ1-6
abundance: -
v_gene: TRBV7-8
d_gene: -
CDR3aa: CASSPRPGRTGNSPLHF
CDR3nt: TGTGCCAGCAGCCCCCGCCCCGGGAGAACGGGGAATTCACCCCTCCACTTT

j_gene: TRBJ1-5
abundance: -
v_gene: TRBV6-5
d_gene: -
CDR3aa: CASSYVEGNQPQHF
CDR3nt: TGTGCCAGCAGTTACGTGGAGGGCAATCAGCCCCAGCATTTT

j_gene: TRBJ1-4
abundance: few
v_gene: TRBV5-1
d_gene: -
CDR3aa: CASQSQGAVGEKLFF
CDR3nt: TGCGCCAGCCAATCTCAGGGAGCGGTAGGTGAAAAACTGTTTTTT

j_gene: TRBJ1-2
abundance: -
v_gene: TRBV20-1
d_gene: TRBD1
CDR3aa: CSARDAAQGATMVYGYTF
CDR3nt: TGCAGTGCTAGAGATGCAGCACAGGGGGCGACCATGGTCTATGGCTACACCTTC

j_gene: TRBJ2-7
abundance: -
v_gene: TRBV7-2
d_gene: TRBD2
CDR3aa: CASSFLGREAAYEQYF
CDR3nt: TGTGCCAGCAGCTTTTTAGGACGGGAGGCTGCCTACGAGCAGTACTTC

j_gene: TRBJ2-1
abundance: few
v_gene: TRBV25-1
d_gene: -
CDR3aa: CASSPRRGGSYNEQFF
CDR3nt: TGTGCCAGCAGTCCCCGGAGGGGAGGATCCTACAATGAGCAGTTCTTC

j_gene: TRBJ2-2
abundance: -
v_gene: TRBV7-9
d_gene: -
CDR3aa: CASSSRGANTGELFF
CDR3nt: TGTGCCAGCAGCTCCCGGGGAGCGAACACCGGGGAGCTGTTTTTT

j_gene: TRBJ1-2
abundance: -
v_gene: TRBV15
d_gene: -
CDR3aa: CATSSPGTRGYTF
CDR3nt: TGTGCCACCAGCTCCCCAGGGACGAGAGGCTACACCTTC

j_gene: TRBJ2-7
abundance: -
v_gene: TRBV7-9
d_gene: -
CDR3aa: CASSNGDSYEQYF
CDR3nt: TGTGCCAGCAGCAACGGGGATTCCTACGAGCAGTACTTC

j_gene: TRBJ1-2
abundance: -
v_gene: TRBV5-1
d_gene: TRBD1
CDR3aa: CASSRYGQAGGGYTF
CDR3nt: TGCGCCAGCAGCCGGTACGGACAGGCGGGTGGAGGCTACACCTTC

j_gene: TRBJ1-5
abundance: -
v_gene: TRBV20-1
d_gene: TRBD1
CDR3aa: CSAHRTGGSNQPQHF
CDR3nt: TGCAGTGCTCACCGGACAGGGGGTAGCAATCAGCCCCAGCATTTT

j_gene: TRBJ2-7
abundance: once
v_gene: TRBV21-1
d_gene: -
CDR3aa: CASSKLREVEGVSYEQYF
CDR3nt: TGTGCCAGCAGCAAACTAAGGGAGGTTGAGGGGGTATCCTACGAGCAGTACTTC

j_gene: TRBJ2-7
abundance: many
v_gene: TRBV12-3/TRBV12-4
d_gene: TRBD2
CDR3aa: CASSRLAGKEGQYF
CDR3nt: TGTGCCAGCAGTCGACTAGCGGGTAAAGAGGGGCAGTACTTC

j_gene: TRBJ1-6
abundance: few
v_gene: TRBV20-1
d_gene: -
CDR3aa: CSALTGSSGSPLHF
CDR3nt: TGCAGTGCTTTGACAGGATCCTCTGGTTCACCCCTCCACTTT

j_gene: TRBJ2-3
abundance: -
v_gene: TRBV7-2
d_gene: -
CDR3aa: CASSLGTGTTDTQYF
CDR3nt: TGTGCCAGCAGCTTAGGAACGGGGACCACAGATACGCAGTATTTT

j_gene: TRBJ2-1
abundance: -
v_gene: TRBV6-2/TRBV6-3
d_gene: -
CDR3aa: CATSRRNEQFF
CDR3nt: TGTGCCACCTCTAGACGCAATGAGCAGTTCTTC

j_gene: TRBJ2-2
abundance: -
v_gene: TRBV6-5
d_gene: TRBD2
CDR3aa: CASSYSGLGTGELFF
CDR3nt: TGTGCCAGCAGTTACTCGGGACTAGGGACCGGGGAGCTGTTTTTT

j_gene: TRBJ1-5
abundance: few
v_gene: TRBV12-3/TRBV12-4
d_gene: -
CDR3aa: CASSTGRSNQPQHF
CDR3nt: TGTGCCAGCAGCACAGGGAGAAGCAATCAGCCCCAGCATTTT

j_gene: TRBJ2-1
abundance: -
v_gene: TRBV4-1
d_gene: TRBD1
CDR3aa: CASSQPDRSGYNEQFF
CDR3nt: TGCGCCAGCAGCCAACCGGACAGGTCGGGTTACAATGAGCAGTTCTTC

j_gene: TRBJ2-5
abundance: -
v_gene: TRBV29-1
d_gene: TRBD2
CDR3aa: CSVTGRLAGYEQYF
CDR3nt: TGCAGCGTTACAGGCCGACTAGCGGGTTATGAGCAGTACTTC

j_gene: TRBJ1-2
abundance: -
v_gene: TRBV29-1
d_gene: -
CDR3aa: CSVGGAGRDYGYTF
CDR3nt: TGCAGCGTTGGGGGGGCCGGGAGAGACTATGGCTACACCTTC

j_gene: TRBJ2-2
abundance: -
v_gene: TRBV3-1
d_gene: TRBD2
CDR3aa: CASSRTSGGSVSPGELFF
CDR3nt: TGTGCCAGCTCACGGACTAGCGGGGGGAGCGTGTCCCCCGGGGAGCTGTTTTTT